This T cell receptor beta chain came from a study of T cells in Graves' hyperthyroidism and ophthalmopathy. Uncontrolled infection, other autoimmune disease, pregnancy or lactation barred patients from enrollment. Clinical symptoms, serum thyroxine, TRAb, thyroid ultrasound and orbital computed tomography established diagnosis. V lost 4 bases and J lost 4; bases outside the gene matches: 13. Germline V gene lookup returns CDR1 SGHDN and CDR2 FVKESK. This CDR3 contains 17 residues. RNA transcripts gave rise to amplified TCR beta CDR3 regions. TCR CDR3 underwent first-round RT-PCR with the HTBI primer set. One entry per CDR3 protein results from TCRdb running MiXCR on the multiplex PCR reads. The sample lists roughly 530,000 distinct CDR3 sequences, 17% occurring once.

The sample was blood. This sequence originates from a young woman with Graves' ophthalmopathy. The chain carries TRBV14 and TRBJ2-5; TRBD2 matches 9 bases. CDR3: CASSLGLAFGYGETQYF. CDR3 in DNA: TGTGCCAGCAGCCTAGGACTAGCGTTCGGCTATGGAGAGACCCAGTACTTC. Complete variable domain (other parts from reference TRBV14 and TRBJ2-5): EAGVTQFPSHSVIEKGQTVTLRCDPISGHDNLYWYRRVMGKEIKFLLHFVKESKQDESGMPNNRFLAERTGGTYSTLKVQPAELEDSGVYFCASSLGLAFGYGETQYFGPGTRLLVL.